The present entry profiles one T cell receptor (beta chain) with its context. Sequenced by immunoSEQ multiplex PCR; TCRdb stores in-frame clones only, minus some. The sample has roughly 50,000 clones, 89% seen once. Time point noted: after dendritic cell vaccination, including at tumor progression/relapse. V shed 6 bases and J 2 bases; nucleotides not matched to a gene: 4. The CDR3 spans 14 residues. Germline-derived CDR1 and CDR2 are MGHRA and YSYEKL. This entry is derived from a study of glioma-infiltrating T cells after dendritic cell vaccination. Sequencing was performed on blood, taken after dendritic cell vaccination. This chain uses TRBV4-1 with TRBJ1-3; 7 nucleotides agree with TRBD1. The TCR originated in a human donor with glioblastoma. The CDR3 is CASRLGTAGNTIYF. The DNA for the CDR3 is TGCGCCAGCAGACTCGGGACAGCTGGAAACACCATATATTTT.